This T cell receptor (beta chain) was found in a study of blood T cell repertoires in COVID-19. Study-wide context: T cells, B-cell-depleted T cells, or PBMCs provided the cDNA or gDNA that served as material.

In the authors' methods: Estimates of nucleated cell counts were drawn from the amplification of reference gene primers. Profiled with immunoSEQ multiplex PCR; TCRdb holds only in-frame clones, not every one. V, J and clone size are those of that table, while D and trimming were read from the DNA. This table has just over 95,000 clones, over 75% appearing once. V lost 1 base to trimming and J lost 5 bases, with 21 bases between them. The CDR3 sequence is 17 residues long. CDR1 is SGDLS and CDR2 is YYNGEE in the germline V gene. This receptor was identified in a man aged 50-59 years with acute or convalescent COVID-19. The sequencing sample was made of peripheral blood. The chain combines TRBV9 with TRBJ2-5; perhaps TRBD2 as D (5 bases). The chain's CDR3 is CASSVRDLGLARETQYF. The CDR3 bases are TGTGCCAGCAGCGTACGGGATTTAGGGTTGGCTCGGGAGACCCAGTACTTC.